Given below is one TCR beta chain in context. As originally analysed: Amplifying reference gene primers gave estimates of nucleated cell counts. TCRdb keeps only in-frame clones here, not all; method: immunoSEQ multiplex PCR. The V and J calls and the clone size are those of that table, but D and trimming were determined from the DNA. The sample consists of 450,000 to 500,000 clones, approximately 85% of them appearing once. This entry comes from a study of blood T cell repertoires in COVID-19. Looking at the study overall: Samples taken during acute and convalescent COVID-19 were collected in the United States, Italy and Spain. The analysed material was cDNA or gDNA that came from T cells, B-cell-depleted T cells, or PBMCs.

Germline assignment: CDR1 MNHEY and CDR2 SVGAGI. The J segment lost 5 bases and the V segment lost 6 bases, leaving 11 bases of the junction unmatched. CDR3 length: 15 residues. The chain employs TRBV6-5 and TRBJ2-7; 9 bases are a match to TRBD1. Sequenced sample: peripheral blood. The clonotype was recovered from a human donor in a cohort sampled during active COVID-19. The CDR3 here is CASSHGGTGFNEQYF. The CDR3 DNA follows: TGTGCCAGCAGCCACGGGGGGACAGGGTTCAACGAGCAGTACTTC.